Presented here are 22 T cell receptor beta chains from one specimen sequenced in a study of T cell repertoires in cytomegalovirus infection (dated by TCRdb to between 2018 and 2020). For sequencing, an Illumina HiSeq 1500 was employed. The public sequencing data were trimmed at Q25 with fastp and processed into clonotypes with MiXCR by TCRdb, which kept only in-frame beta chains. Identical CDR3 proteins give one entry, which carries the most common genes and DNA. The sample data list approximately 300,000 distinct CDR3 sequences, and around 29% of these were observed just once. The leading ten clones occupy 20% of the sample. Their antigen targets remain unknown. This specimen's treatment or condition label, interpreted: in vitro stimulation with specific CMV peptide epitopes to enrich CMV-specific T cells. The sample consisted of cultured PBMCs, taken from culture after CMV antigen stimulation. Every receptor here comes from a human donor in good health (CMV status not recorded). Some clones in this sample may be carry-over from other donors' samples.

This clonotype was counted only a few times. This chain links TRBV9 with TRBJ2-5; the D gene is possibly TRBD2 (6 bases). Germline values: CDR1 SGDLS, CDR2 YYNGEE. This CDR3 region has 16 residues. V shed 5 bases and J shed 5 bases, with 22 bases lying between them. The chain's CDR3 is CASSREGGIKEETQYF. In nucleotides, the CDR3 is TGTGCCAGCAGTCGAGAAGGCGGGATAAAGGAGGAGACCCAGTACTTC.

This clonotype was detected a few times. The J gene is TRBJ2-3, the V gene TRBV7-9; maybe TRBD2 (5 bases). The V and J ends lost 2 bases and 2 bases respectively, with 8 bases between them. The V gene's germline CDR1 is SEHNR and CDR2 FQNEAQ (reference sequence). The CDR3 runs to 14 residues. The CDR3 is CASSLSGITDTQYF. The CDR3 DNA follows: TGTGCCAGCAGCTTATCCGGGATCACAGATACGCAGTATTTT. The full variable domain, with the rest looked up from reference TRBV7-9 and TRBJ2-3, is DTGVSQNPRHKITKRGQNVTFRCDPISEHNRLYWYRQTLGQGPEFLTYFQNEAQLEKSRLLSDRFSAERPKGSFSTLEIQRTEQGDSAMYLCASSLSGITDTQYFGPGTRLTVL.

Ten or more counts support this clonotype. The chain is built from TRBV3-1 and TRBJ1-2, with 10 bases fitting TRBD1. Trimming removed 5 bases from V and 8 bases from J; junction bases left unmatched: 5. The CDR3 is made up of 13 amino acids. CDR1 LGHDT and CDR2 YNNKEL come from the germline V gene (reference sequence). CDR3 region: CASSIGQGDGYTF. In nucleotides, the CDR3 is TGTGCCAGCAGCATAGGACAGGGGGACGGCTACACCTTC.

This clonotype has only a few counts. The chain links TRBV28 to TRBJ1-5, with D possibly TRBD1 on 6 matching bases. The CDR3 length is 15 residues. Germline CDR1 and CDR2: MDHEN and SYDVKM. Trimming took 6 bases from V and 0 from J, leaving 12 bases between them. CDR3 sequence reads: CASSLGQTSNQPQHF. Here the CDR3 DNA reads TGTGCCAGCAGCCTCGGACAGACTAGCAATCAGCCCCAGCATTTT.

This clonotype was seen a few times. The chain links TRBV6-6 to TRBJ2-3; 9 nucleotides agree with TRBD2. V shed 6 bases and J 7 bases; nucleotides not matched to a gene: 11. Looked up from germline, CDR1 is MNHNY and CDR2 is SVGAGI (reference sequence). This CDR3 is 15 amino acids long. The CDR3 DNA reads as TGTGCCAGCAGAACCGGACGCGGGGGGGCGAATACGCAGTATTTT. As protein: CASRTGRGGANTQYF.

The CDR3 region is CASSKSGEIYGYTF. The CDR3 nucleotides read TGTGCCAGTAGTAAGTCAGGGGAGATATATGGCTACACCTTC. The chain employs TRBV19 and TRBJ1-2, with a weak D call TRBD1 (6 bases). The CDR3 has 14 amino acids. Trimming left V 4 bases short and J 5 bases short, with 14 bases between. CDR1 and CDR2 from the germline V gene are LNHDA and SQIVND (reference sequence).

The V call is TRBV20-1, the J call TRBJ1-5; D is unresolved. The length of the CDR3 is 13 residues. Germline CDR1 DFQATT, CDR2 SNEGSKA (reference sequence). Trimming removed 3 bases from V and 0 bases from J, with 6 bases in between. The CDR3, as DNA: TGCAGTGCTAGCCCGAGTAGCAATCAGCCCCAGCATTTT. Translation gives CSASPSSNQPQHF.

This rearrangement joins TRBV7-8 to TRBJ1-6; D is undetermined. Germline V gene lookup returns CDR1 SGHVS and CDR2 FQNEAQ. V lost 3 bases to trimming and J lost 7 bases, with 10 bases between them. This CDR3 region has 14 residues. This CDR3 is CASSFEGGNSPLHF. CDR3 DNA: TGTGCCAGCAGCTTCGAGGGAGGCAATTCACCCCTCCACTTT.

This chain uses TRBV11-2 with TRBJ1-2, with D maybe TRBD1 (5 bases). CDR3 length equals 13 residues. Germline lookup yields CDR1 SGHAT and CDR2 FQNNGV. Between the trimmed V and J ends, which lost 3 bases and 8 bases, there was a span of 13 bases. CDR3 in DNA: TGTGCCAGCAGCTTTACAGGTCCGGGCGGCTACACCTTC. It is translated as CASSFTGPGGYTF.

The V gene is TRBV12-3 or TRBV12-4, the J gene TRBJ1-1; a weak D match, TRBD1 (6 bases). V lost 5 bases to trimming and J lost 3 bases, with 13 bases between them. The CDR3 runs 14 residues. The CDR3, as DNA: TGTGCCAGCAGTGAGACAGGAGGGTACACTGAAGCTTTCTTT. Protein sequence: CASSETGGYTEAFF.

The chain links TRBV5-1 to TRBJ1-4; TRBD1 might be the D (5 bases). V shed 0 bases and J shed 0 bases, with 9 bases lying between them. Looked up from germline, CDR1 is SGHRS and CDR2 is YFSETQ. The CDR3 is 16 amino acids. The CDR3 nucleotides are TGCGCCAGCAGCTTGGTAGGGGCCGCAACTAATGAAAAACTGTTTTTT. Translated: CASSLVGAATNEKLFF.

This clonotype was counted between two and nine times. The CDR3 spells CASSYAGLGYEQYF. The CDR3 DNA reads as TGTGCCAGCAGTTACGCAGGACTAGGCTACGAGCAGTACTTC. V usage is TRBV6-6 and J usage is TRBJ2-7; 7 positions agree with TRBD2. Trimming took 2 bases from V and 3 from J; bases not matched to a gene: 4. Looked up from germline, CDR1 is MNHNY and CDR2 is SVGAGI (reference sequence). CDR3 length: 14 residues.

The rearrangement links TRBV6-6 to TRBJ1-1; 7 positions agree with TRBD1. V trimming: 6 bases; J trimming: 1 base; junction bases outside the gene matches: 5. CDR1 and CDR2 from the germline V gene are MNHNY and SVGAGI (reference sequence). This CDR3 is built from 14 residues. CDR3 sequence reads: CASRFRQGNTEAFF. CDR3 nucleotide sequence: TGTGCCAGCAGATTCCGACAGGGGAACACTGAAGCTTTCTTT.

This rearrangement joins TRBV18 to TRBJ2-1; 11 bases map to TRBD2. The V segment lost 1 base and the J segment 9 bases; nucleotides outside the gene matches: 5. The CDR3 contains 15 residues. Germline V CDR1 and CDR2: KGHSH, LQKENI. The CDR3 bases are TGTGCCAGCTCACCACTAGCGGGAGGGCCCGGTGAGCAGTTCTTC. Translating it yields CASSPLAGGPGEQFF.

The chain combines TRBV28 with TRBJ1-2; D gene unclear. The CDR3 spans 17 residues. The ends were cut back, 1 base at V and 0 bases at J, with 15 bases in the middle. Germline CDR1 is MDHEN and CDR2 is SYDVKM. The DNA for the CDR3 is TGTGCCAGCAGTTTATTATTGAGGGAGAGCTCTAACTATGGCTACACCTTC. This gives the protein CASSLLLRESSNYGYTF.

The chain's CDR3 is CSVGDGGSYNEKLFF. CDR3 DNA: TGCAGCGTTGGAGATGGCGGGAGTTATAATGAAAAACTGTTTTTT. The chain employs TRBV29-1 and TRBJ1-4; no clear D. The CDR3 covers 15 residues. Trimming shortened V by 4 bases and J by 4 bases, and 16 bases separated the two germline ends. CDR1 and CDR2 (germline): SQVTM, ANQGSEA.

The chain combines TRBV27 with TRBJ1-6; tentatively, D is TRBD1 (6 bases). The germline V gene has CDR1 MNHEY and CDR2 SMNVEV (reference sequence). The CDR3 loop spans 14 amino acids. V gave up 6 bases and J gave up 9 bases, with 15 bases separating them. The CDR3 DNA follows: TGTGCCAGCAGGTTAGGGCAGGGGAGTTCACCCCTCCACTTT. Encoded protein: CASRLGQGSSPLHF.

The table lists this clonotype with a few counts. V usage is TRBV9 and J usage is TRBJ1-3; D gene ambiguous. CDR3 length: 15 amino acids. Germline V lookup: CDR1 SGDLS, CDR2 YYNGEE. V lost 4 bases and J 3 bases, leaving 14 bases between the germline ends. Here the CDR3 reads CASSLDVRFGNTIYF. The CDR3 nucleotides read TGTGCCAGCAGCCTCGACGTGAGGTTTGGAAACACCATATATTTT. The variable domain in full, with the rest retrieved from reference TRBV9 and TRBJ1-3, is DSGVTQTPKHLITATGQRVTLRCSPRSGDLSVYWYQQSLDQGLQFLIQYYNGEERAKGNILERFSAQQFPDLHSELNLSSLELGDSALYFCASSLDVRFGNTIYFGEGSWLTVV.

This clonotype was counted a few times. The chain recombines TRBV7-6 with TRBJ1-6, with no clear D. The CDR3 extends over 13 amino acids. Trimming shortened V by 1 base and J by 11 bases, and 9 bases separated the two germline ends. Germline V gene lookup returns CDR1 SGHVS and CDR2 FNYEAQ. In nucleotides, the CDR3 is TGTGCCAGCAGCTTAGTGACTGATGCACCCCTCCACTTT. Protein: CASSLVTDAPLHF. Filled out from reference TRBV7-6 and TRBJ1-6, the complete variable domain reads GAGVSQSPRYKVTKRGQDVALRCDPISGHVSLYWYRQALGQGPEFLTYFNYEAQQDKSGLPNDRFSAERPEGSISTLTIQRTEQRDSAMYRCASSLVTDAPLHFGNGTRLTVT.

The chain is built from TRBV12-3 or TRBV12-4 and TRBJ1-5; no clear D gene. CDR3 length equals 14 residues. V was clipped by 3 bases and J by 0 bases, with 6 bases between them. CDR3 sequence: CASSFSLSNQPQHF. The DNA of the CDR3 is TGTGCCAGCAGTTTTTCCCTTAGCAATCAGCCCCAGCATTTT.

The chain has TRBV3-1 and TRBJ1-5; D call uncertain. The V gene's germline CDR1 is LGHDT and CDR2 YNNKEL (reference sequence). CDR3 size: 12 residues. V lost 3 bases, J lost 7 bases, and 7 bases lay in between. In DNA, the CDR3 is TGTGCCAGCAGCCAGGGGAGGCAGCCCCAGCATTTT. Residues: CASSQGRQPQHF.

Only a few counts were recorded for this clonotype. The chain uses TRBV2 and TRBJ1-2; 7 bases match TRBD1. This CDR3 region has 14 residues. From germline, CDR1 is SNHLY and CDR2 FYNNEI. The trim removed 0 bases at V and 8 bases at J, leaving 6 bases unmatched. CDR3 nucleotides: TGTGCCAGCAGTGAAGCTACGACAGGGCGCGGCTACACCTTC. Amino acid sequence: CASSEATTGRGYTF.